These 14 T cell receptor beta chains originate from one sample sequenced in a study of identical twins. TCRdb re-analysed the 5' RACE reads in MiXCR, keeping a single row per CDR3 protein. The sample shows about 500,000 distinct CDR3 sequences, roughly an eighth of them seen only once. These data are also associated with another study on yellow fever vaccine responses in identical twins.

Material for sequencing was CD4+ T cells sorted from blood. Source of these receptors: a woman aged 18-29 years in good health.

This clonotype was detected a few times. The V and J genes are TRBV12-3 or TRBV12-4 and TRBJ1-5, with D possibly TRBD1 on 5 matching bases. The V end lost 0 bases, the J end lost 4 bases, and 10 bases lay between the germline ends. The CDR3 covers 15 residues. The CDR3 DNA reads as TGTGCCAGCAGTTTAGCGCCGGACAAAAATCAGCCCCAGCATTTT. Its protein is CASSLAPDKNQPQHF.

This sequence joins TRBV20-1 and TRBJ2-7; 7 nucleotides agree with TRBD2. V was clipped by 5 bases and J by 0 bases; unmatched bases: 10. The germline V gene encodes CDR1 DFQATT and CDR2 SNEGSKA (reference sequence). CDR3 length equals 15 residues. The CDR3 here is CSAQVPGGTSYEQYF. For the CDR3, the DNA is TGCAGTGCTCAGGTTCCCGGGGGGACCTCCTACGAGCAGTACTTC.

The V call is TRBV5-1, the J call TRBJ2-7; TRBD2 matches 9 bases. Germline-derived CDR1 and CDR2 are SGHRS and YFSETQ. Germline trimming cut 0 bases from V and 0 bases from J; bases unmatched to any gene: 1. There are 15 residues in the CDR3. The CDR3, as DNA: TGCGCCAGCAGCTTGGGTAGCGGGAGCTCCTACGAGCAGTACTTC. This codes for CASSLGSGSSYEQYF.

The V and J genes are TRBV20-1 and TRBJ2-7; 9 bases agree with TRBD1. Germline CDR1 DFQATT, CDR2 SNEGSKA (reference sequence). CDR3 length: 15 residues. With V trimmed by 1 base and J by 3 bases, 7 bases remained unmatched. CDR3 region: CSARVRGTGNYEQYF. DNA for the CDR3: TGCAGTGCTAGAGTTAGGGGGACAGGGAACTACGAGCAGTACTTC.

The V and J genes are TRBV5-1 and TRBJ2-2; TRBD2 matches 8 bases. Looked up from germline, CDR1 is SGHRS and CDR2 is YFSETQ. The length of the CDR3 is 14 residues. V lost 2 bases and J lost 6; bases outside the gene matches: 3. Here the CDR3 reads CASSLGTSSGELFF. CDR3 sequence (DNA): TGCGCCAGCAGCTTAGGGACTAGTTCCGGGGAGCTGTTTTTT. The full variable domain, in which reference TRBV5-1 and TRBJ2-2 provide the parts outside the CDR3, is KAGVTQTPRYLIKTRGQQVTLSCSPISGHRSVSWYQQTPGQGLQFLFEYFSETQRNKGNFPGRFSGRQFSNSRSEMNVSTLELGDSALYLCASSLGTSSGELFFGEGSRLTVL.

This clonotype was counted between two and nine times. The J gene is TRBJ2-7, the V gene TRBV5-1; 9 bases match TRBD1. This CDR3 spans 14 amino acids. V lost 0 bases and J lost 5; bases outside the gene matches: 3. Germline lookup yields CDR1 SGHRS and CDR2 YFSETQ. CDR3 region: CASSLGDRGDEQYF. For the CDR3, the DNA is TGCGCCAGCAGCTTGGGAGACAGGGGGGACGAGCAGTACTTC.

This clonotype was counted ten times or more. The rearrangement links TRBV9 to TRBJ2-1; D remains ambiguous. Germline loops: CDR1 SGDLS, CDR2 YYNGEE. The CDR3 contains 13 residues. V gave up 1 base and J gave up 8 bases, with 10 bases separating them. Written as DNA, the CDR3 is TGTGCCAGCAGCGTATTTAGTATGGATGAGCAGTTCTTC. It encodes CASSVFSMDEQFF.

This clonotype was observed at least ten times. The CDR3 spells CASSQDGRNEQFF. The CDR3 nucleotides read TGTGCCAGCAGCCAAGATGGTAGGAATGAGCAGTTCTTC. The chain joins TRBV4-2 to TRBJ2-1; D uncertain. The CDR3 totals 13 residues. The V end lost 0 bases, the J end lost 7 bases, and 7 bases lay between the germline ends. CDR1 LGHNA and CDR2 YNFKEQ come from the germline V gene.

For this clonotype: The junction and the germline gene differ at one end; a read error may be behind it. This chain links TRBV5-1 with TRBJ2-5, with D perhaps TRBD2 (5 bases). Per germline, CDR1 SGHRS and CDR2 YFSETQ. The CDR3 runs 16 residues. The DNA of the CDR3 is TGCGCCAGCAGCACGGGCGTTACACCGAATAGGGAGACCCGGTACTTC. This sequence encodes CASSTGVTPNRETRYF.

V and J are TRBV10-3 and TRBJ1-4, with D tentatively TRBD1 (6 bases). The germline V gene has CDR1 ENHRY and CDR2 SYGVKD. The CDR3 extends over 13 amino acids. V dropped 10 bases and J dropped 7 bases, with 16 bases sitting between them. The CDR3 is CATSPGTLEKLFF. The CDR3 DNA sequence: TGTGCCACTTCCCCCGGGACACTTGAAAAACTGTTTTTT.

In this sample, this clonotype turned up a few times. This chain uses TRBV10-3 with TRBJ2-1; 12 bases align to TRBD2. Germline V gene lookup returns CDR1 ENHRY and CDR2 SYGVKD. CDR3 length: 13 amino acids. V lost 5 bases and J lost 7; bases outside the gene matches: 0. This CDR3 reads CAISLAGGNEQFF. CDR3 nucleotides: TGTGCCATCAGTCTAGCGGGGGGGAATGAGCAGTTCTTC.

This clonotype was found a few times. The V call is TRBV14, the J call TRBJ2-4; possibly TRBD1 for D (6 bases). V lost 5 bases and J lost 2, with 10 bases in between. Per the germline V gene, CDR1 is SGHDN and CDR2 is FVKESK. The CDR3 runs to 14 residues. The CDR3 DNA is TGTGCCAGCAGCTTACAGGGTACCAAAAACATTCAGTACTTC. Translated: CASSLQGTKNIQYF.

The chain combines TRBV12-3 or TRBV12-4 with TRBJ1-2, with D perhaps matching TRBD1 (5 bases). With 10 bases removed from V and 4 bases from J, the gap between germline ends came to 22 bases. The CDR3 spans 15 residues. CDR3 protein: CAISSTGGVSYGYTF. CDR3 in DNA: TGTGCCATCTCATCGACGGGGGGAGTAAGCTATGGCTACACCTTC.

This clonotype occurred a few times. The chain joins TRBV4-2 to TRBJ2-2, with 8 bases identical to TRBD1. V lost 0 bases to trimming and J lost 7 bases; unmatched junction nucleotides: 4. Germline V lookup: CDR1 LGHNA, CDR2 YNFKEQ. This CDR3 is built from 15 residues. CDR3 DNA: TGTGCCAGCAGCCAAGAGCGGACAGGGTTCGGGGAGCTGTTTTTT. It specifies CASSQERTGFGELFF.